This T cell receptor (beta chain) is drawn from a study of blood T cell repertoires in COVID-19. The overall study: Donors in the United States, Italy and Spain gave samples during acute or convalescent COVID-19. Sources were T cells, B-cell-depleted T cells, or PBMCs; the material itself was cDNA or gDNA.

Original processing notes: From reference gene primer amplification, estimates of nucleated cell counts were derived. Clones were read by immunoSEQ multiplex PCR, and TCRdb kept only the in-frame ones, dropping some. The V and J calls and the clone size are those of that table, but D and trimming were determined from the DNA. The sample lists more than 200,000 clones, more than 70% seen once, with approximately 2.1% in the top ten. Germline V gives CDR1 LNHDA, CDR2 SQIVND (reference sequence). The V end lost 1 base, the J end lost 0 bases, and 10 bases lay between the germline ends. This CDR3 is built from 16 residues.

V gene TRBV19 combines with J gene TRBJ1-5; no reliable D call. The sample taken for sequencing was peripheral blood. The source is a woman between 40 and 50 years old who had recovered from COVID-19. The CDR3 region has the DNA TGTGCCAGTAGTATAGGGAGGAGTATTAGCAATCAGCCCCAGCATTTT. This encodes CASSIGRSISNQPQHF.